This entry features one T cell receptor beta chain sequence. It has no known antigen specificity. The record has no base qualities; no much larger clone is one base away. The germline V gene sets CDR1 to MGHRA and CDR2 to YSYEKL. The CDR3 measures 15 amino acids from cysteine to phenylalanine. Only the CDR3 region is kept as DNA, spanning 45 bases read in frame from base 1. Between the V and J ends, shortened by 4 bases and 6 bases respectively, the junction contains 18 bases. The cohort was made up of several hundred healthy bone marrow donors. At the time of sampling, every cohort member was nominally healthy, though immune exposures that went unrecorded were likely present. The donor was CMV seronegative and belonged to the group of 320 or so seronegative cohort members. Every donor gave a peripheral blood sample, and the peripheral blood mononuclear cells from that sample were used for TCR beta sequencing. Genomic DNA extraction from the blood cell samples was performed with the Qiagen DNeasy Blood Extraction Kit.

The library relied on the immunoSEQ multiplex PCR assay. The multiplex PCR relied on a mix of 60 forward primers for TCR Vbeta segments and 13 reverse primers for TCR Jbeta segments. The CDR3 region of rearranged TCR beta genes was amplified from genomic DNA by a multiplex PCR assay. On the Illumina HiSeq System, the amplified TCR beta libraries were sequenced as 87-base-pair reads. The original methods were these. A later analysis counted tens of millions of unique TCR beta chains across the 640 or so repertoires, and roughly 9.9 million of these chains were shared by at least two donors. To remove PCR and sequencing errors, raw reads were error-corrected and collapsed into unique sequences using a nearest-neighbor algorithm that merged closely related sequences. V, D and J gene segments were assigned by aligning CDR3 sequences to IMGT reference sequences. For a sequence to be retained, at least a six-nucleotide match to both a V gene segment and a J gene segment was required. Rearrangements were called productive when the CDR3 lacked stop codons and stayed in frame with V and J; all others were non-productive. CDR3 was defined by IMGT convention, running from the second conserved V-encoded cysteine to the conserved J-encoded phenylalanine. The earlier analysis of approximately 500 of the donors excluded sequences that lacked an unambiguous match to a single V gene segment. In an earlier analysis of almost 600 of the donors, a V segment was called functional when productive rearrangements were above 56.7%, and segregating when the standard deviation between donors exceeded 5%. A statistical classification framework was built for diagnosing cytomegalovirus status from the catalog of TCR beta chain sequences. A later analysis assigned V and J genes by comparing TCR nucleotide sequences with IMGT/GENE-DB human TR gene sequences. Using the TCRdist pipeline, a later analysis assigned CDR3 sequences along with most-parsimonious VDJ recombination scenarios. A later analysis defined each TCR beta chain by its CDR3 amino acid sequence plus V-gene family, and excluded reads lacking a unique V-gene family. A later analysis removed 592 highly shared, low-generation-probability nucleotide sequences to deal with suspected cross-contamination and a sequencing artifact. In a later analysis, a clonal expansion index was calculated for each public chain from normalized within-repertoire ranks of inferred template counts. Generation probabilities in a later analysis came from a VDJ recombination model fitted to out-of-frame rearrangements, and those results were checked against IGoR. In a later analysis, TCR-TCR, TCR-HLA and TCR-CMV co-occurrence was scored with hypergeometric tests, and a repertoire-size bias correction was applied to TCR pairs. To estimate false discovery rates, a later analysis permuted the HLA or CMV assignments 20 times. In a later analysis, co-occurring TCRs were grouped using DBSCAN, with TCRdist sequence similarity added in when clustering inside HLA-allele-positive subsets. Repertoires with fewer than 30,000 or more than 120,000 public chains were left out of co-occurrence clustering, as were four to six repertoires with anomalous nucleotide sharing. The table comes from immuneACCESS by way of TCRdb, which keeps in-frame sequences with V and J called. Part of the clones is missing from these tables; in studies checked, under half for an unresolved V gene and the rest for unknown reasons. From that table come the V and J calls and clone size; the DNA was used to work out D and trimming. This sample lists hundreds of thousands of clones; over 70% were detected once. The top ten hold roughly 0.7% of the sample.

The entry originates in a study of cytomegalovirus exposure and HLA in healthy donors (dated by TCRdb to the late 2010s). Concerning the study at large: An earlier analysis of under 600 of the donors reported about 250 Gb of sequence data and some 120 million unique TCR beta sequences from 190 million or so T cells. High-throughput TCR immunosequencing, statistical association of individual TCRs with disease status, and machine learning were combined to predict cytomegalovirus infection status. Among the roughly 410 genotyped donors, approximately 81% belonged to the genetic ancestry cluster associated with self-reported Caucasian donors. An early release that covered about 600 HLA-typed donors contained 250 to 350 gigabases of sequencing data and tens of millions of unique TCR sequences. The T cell repertoires of several hundred subjects were profiled by immunosequencing and related to cytomegalovirus serostatus. The study aimed to test whether cataloging public T cell receptors could reveal signatures of past pathogen exposure. Besides the first cohort of roughly 700 subjects, a separate validation cohort made up of roughly 120 different subjects was used. A later genetic analysis took genome-wide SNP genotypes for about 65% of the 666 donors and used that subset as a discovery cohort. In the later analysis, no new phenotypic data were used to find candidate immune exposures; instead, reliance was placed on TCR beta sequences and their occurrence across donors. Both class I and class II loci were covered by HLA typing, at four-digit resolution. Across some 400 genotyped donors of the cohort, an average of about 200,000 unique TCR beta nucleotide sequences per donor were sequenced, and roughly a sixth of those sequences were non-productive. Typing coverage varied by locus: about 620-630 donors for A, B, C, DRB1 and DQB1; roughly 520 for DQA1; nearly 610 for DPA1; fewer than 480 for DPB1. All discovery cohort repertoires had been generated on a single sequencing platform. Four to six DR-DQ haplotypes were handled as single units for association and clustering, since linkage in the cohort was strong. An earlier analysis of fewer than 700 of the donors applied high-throughput TCR beta sequencing to assess whether each TCR beta V gene segment acted as functional or pseudogenic. Donor age, sex, ethnicity and CMV serostatus were collected together with the repertoire data. In a later analysis, previously published TCR beta repertoires from hundreds of donors were re-analyzed and high-resolution HLA genotyping was added so that TCR occurrence patterns could be studied.

Study-wide findings and limitations: In a later genetic analysis, fewer N-insertions in productive TCRs were reported among donors in an Asian-associated ancestry cluster than the roughly 700-donor mean. Only TCR beta chains were sequenced in this cohort, and the absence of alpha or paired-chain data limited detectable features. Assigning TCR associations to individual alleles was difficult when HLA alleles, especially DR and DQ, strongly co-occurred. A total of about 180 TCR beta chains were listed by the study as associated with cytomegalovirus. A further reported finding was that TCR beta sequences accurately predicted the HLA-A and HLA-B alleles for most subjects in the first cohort. A few of the identified cytomegalovirus-associated TCR beta chains were confirmed in vitro to be specific for cytomegalovirus antigens. According to a later analysis, parvovirus B19, influenza, CMV and Epstein-Barr virus appeared linked to several top co-occurrence clusters. Because counts were too low, seventeen rarely observed V segments, including chromosome 9 orphons, were left out of the earlier analysis of 587 of the donors. In a later genetic analysis, a missense DCLRE1C variant was associated with V-gene and J-gene trimming of TCR beta chains, and the association was replicated in an independent cohort. Most TCR sequences were observed very rarely across donors, whereas some public TCRs were present in many individuals. A later analysis found that HLA-associated TCR beta chains were more clonally expanded and had lower generation probabilities than equally common non-associated chains. In an earlier analysis of about 540 of the donors, most TCR beta V segments were observed in productive rearrangements about 87% or about 30% of the time, broadly matching IMGT annotations. Linkage disequilibrium might explain the correlated functional status among segregating V segments, but an unknown experimental factor could not be ruled out. A later analysis found that TCR association rates varied across HLA loci, with DRB1 alleles showing the most associated TCRs and HLA-C alleles the fewest. Specific HLA alleles were associated with over 15,000 TCR beta sequences at a false discovery rate of 0.05 in a later analysis. The authors suggested that the approach could potentially be extended to other disease states and immunological phenotypes. Roughly uniform sequencing depth across donors was assumed in presence/absence analyses, although this assumption may not hold. Cytomegalovirus status was reported to be diagnosed by the classifier with high specificity and sensitivity in both the original and validation cohorts. Most CMV-associated TCR beta chains appeared to be HLA-restricted in a later analysis, and the HLA associations seemed to be driven largely by CMV exposure. Because the 87-base-pair reads could not distinguish some IMGT-functional V segments, including TRBV6-2 and TRBV6-3, those segments were excluded. Because HLA typing was unavailable for some donors at each locus, only the typed subset was used in association tests. The only immune exposure information available for the cohort was CMV serostatus. A group of highly shared sequence variants was considered likely to be a technical artifact of the sequencing pipeline.

The chain was built from TRBV4-1 and TRBJ1-1, and perhaps TRBD1 as D gene, on 6 matching bases. The sequence derives from a boy aged 2 to 10 in good health and CMV-seronegative. Material: PBMCs. In nucleotides, the sequence is TGCGCCAGCAGCCTCGTCGCAGGGGCCAAGGCTGAAGCTTTCTTT. Its protein product is CASSLVAGAKAEAFF.